The 2 T cell receptor beta chains listed next were all sequenced from one sample in a study of blood T cell repertoires in COVID-19. Profiled with immunoSEQ multiplex PCR; TCRdb holds only in-frame clones, not every one. The table records 140,000 to 150,000 clones, 88% of them present only once. Sequenced: peripheral blood. The receptors come from a human donor with COVID-19, enrolled during active disease. The donor label of this sample is uncertain.

The chain recombines TRBV3-1 (or the pseudogene TRBV3-2) with TRBJ1-2; D is ambiguous. The CDR3 extends over 15 amino acids. In germline, CDR1 is LGHDT, CDR2 YNNKEL (reference sequence). V lost 1 base, J lost 3 bases, and 12 bases lay in between. The CDR3 region has the DNA TGTGCCAGCAGCCAAGTACTGGCAGACTACTATGGCTACACCTTC. Translated, it gives CASSQVLADYYGYTF.

This clone has just one count. This chain links TRBV7-7 with TRBJ2-3, with 11 positions matching TRBD2. CDR3 size: 16 residues. Germline CDR1 is SSHAT and CDR2 is FNYEAQ (reference sequence). The ends lost 1 base at V and 2 bases at J; junction bases unmatched: 2. The CDR3 reads CASSLGLAGSTDTQYF. The CDR3 region has the DNA TGTGCCAGCAGCTTAGGACTAGCGGGGTCCACAGATACGCAGTATTTT.